The sequence of this T cell receptor beta chain was determined in a study of shared clonotypes between healthy human individuals. The CDR3 totals 15 residues. Germline CDR1 and CDR2: KGHSH and LQKENI. V lost 2 bases to trimming and J lost 2 bases, with 11 bases between them. TCRdb's copy holds only in-frame clones and misses some; the assay was immunoSEQ multiplex PCR. This sample has 2,500,000 or so clones, with just over 90% found just once. Sequenced sample: naive CD4+ T cells sorted from blood. Documented subset: CD45RA+ positively selected. This TCR derives from a man aged 18 to 30 in good health. This rearrangement joins TRBV18 to TRBJ2-3, with D unclear. The CDR3 nucleotides read TGTGCCAGCTCACCATTTAACGGATACACAGATACGCAGTATTTT. Protein product: CASSPFNGYTDTQYF. Looking up the rest from reference TRBV18 and TRBJ2-3 gives the full variable domain: NAGVMQNPRHLVRRRGQEARLRCSPMKGHSHVYWYRQLPEEGLKFMVYLQKENIIDESGMPKERFSAEFPKEGPSILRIQQVVRGDSAAYFCASSPFNGYTDTQYFGPGTRLTVL.